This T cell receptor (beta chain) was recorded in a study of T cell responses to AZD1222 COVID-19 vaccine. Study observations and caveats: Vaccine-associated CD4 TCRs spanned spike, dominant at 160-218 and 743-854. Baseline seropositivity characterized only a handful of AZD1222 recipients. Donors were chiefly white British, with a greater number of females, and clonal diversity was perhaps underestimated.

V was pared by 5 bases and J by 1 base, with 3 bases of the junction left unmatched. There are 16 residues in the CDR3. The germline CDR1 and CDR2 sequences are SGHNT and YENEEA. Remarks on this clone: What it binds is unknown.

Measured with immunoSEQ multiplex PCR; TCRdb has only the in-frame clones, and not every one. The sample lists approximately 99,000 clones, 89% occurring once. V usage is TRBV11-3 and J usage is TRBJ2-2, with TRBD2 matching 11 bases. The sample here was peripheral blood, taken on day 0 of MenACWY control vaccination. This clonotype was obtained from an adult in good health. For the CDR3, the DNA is TGTGCCAGCAGCCCAGGACTAGCGGGGAACACCGGGGAGCTGTTTTTT. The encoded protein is CASSPGLAGNTGELFF.